Listed below are T cell receptor beta chains from one sample, sequenced in a study of control samples from healthy donors and cancer patients. Method: immunoSEQ multiplex PCR; TCRdb's copy keeps in-frame clones and lacks some. The sample has more than 95,000 clones; more than 75% are singletons. The sequenced sample was blood. All receptors come from a woman between 65 and 79 years old in good health. Each CDR3 is given with its conserved first and last residue.

J | V | CDR3
TRBJ1-6 | TRBV27 | CASSQLGTYNSPLHF
TRBJ2-3 | TRBV6-5 | CASSYQPGLAVDTQYF
TRBJ1-5 | TRBV2 | CASRPHRGRGNQPQHF
TRBJ1-1 | TRBV7-3 | CASSVPGQGKAFF
TRBJ1-6 | TRBV28 | CASSGAQGHSPLHF
TRBJ1-2 | TRBV5-4 | CASSPPTTGIVDGYTF
TRBJ2-7 | TRBV10-2 | CASSQGTYEQYF
TRBJ1-2 | TRBV27 | CASSFGGGNYGYTF
TRBJ1-5 | TRBV28 | CASKISNQPQHF
TRBJ1-1 | TRBV7-9 | CASSVGQGANTEAFF
TRBJ1-5 | TRBV19 | CASSTRQGFSNQPQHF
TRBJ2-1 | TRBV3-1/TRBV3-2 | CASSQVAGGEFF
TRBJ2-2 | TRBV6-4 | CASSDSFGFTGELFF
TRBJ1-4 | TRBV6-1 | CASSEGQGAEKLFF
TRBJ1-2 | TRBV5-5 | CASSWAGGDYGYTF
TRBJ1-3 | TRBV5-1 | CASSYTGAGNTIYF
TRBJ2-1 | TRBV7-9 | CASQTSVGSYNEQFF
TRBJ1-1 | TRBV5-1 | CASSYLGGTEAFF
TRBJ2-3 | TRBV29-1 | CSHGGFGVGGTQYF
TRBJ1-3 | TRBV3-1/TRBV3-2 | CASSSRGNTIYF
TRBJ1-1 | TRBV19 | CASSMSLIMNTEAFF
TRBJ1-5 | TRBV7-9 | CASSLRDSNQPQHF
TRBJ2-3 | TRBV10-1 | CASSEKEGKVADTQYF